This passage covers 29 T cell receptor beta chains from one sample sequenced in a study of cytomegalovirus exposure and HLA in healthy donors. 60 Vbeta and 13 Jbeta primers were used in PCR. Method: immunoSEQ multiplex PCR; TCRdb's copy keeps in-frame clones and lacks some. Of around 130,000 clones listed, 88% are singletons. What was sequenced was PBMCs. The origin of the receptors is a woman aged 40 to 55 in good health and CMV-seronegative.

This chain connects TRBV4-3 to TRBJ1-1, with a possible D match to TRBD1 (6 bases). The ends were cut back, 0 bases at V and 8 bases at J, with 13 bases in the middle. The germline gives CDR1 LGHNA, CDR2 YSLEER. This CDR3 is built from 14 residues. In DNA form, the CDR3 reads TGCGCCAGCAGCCAAGATTGGCAGGGGAGCGAAGCTTTCTTT. It is translated as CASSQDWQGSEAFF.

The chain recombines TRBV10-3 with TRBJ2-7; 9 nucleotides agree with TRBD1. J gave up 1 base and V 8 bases, and 0 bases lay outside the gene matches. In germline, CDR1 is ENHRY, CDR2 SYGVKD. This CDR3 has 12 residues. The CDR3 reads CAIGTGSYEQYF. The DNA of the CDR3 is TGTGCCATCGGGACAGGGTCCTACGAGCAGTACTTC.

The chain has TRBV7-2 and TRBJ2-7, with 13 bases matching TRBD2. This CDR3 has 14 residues. Germline trimming cut 5 bases from V and 7 bases from J; bases unmatched to any gene: 5. Germline V gene lookup returns CDR1 SGHTA and CDR2 FQGNSA. The CDR3 region is CASSTRTSGSEQYF. The DNA of the CDR3 is TGTGCCAGCAGCACCCGGACTAGCGGGAGTGAGCAGTACTTC.

V is TRBV29-1 and J is TRBJ2-3, with D unclear. The ends were cut back, 1 base at V and 6 bases at J, with 8 bases in the middle. Germline V gives CDR1 SQVTM, CDR2 ANQGSEA. The length of the CDR3 is 12 residues. The CDR3 here is CSVEGVTDTQYF. The DNA of the CDR3 is TGCAGCGTTGAAGGAGTTACGGATACGCAGTATTTT.

This clone was counted a few times. The J gene is TRBJ2-5, the V gene TRBV25-1; D gene ambiguous. Germline V gene data show CDR1 as MGHDK and CDR2 as SYGVNS. The CDR3 has 12 residues. The V gene lost 1 base and the J gene lost 5 bases, with 5 bases spanning the gap. CDR3 in amino acids: CASSEFGETQYF. The CDR3 nucleotides are TGTGCCAGCAGTGAATTCGGGGAGACCCAGTACTTC.

The chain uses TRBV6-1 and TRBJ2-5; D is uncertain. The J call may be wrong; the DNA end is better matched by TRBJ2-7. This CDR3 has 12 residues. The V gene's germline CDR1 is MNHNS and CDR2 SASEGT. CDR3 in DNA: TGTGCCAGCAGTGCCCCGCTCTACGAGCAGTACTTC. Its protein product is CASSAPLYEQYF.

V gene TRBV5-4 combines with J gene TRBJ1-1; 9 bases align to TRBD1. The germline CDR1 and CDR2 sequences are SGHNT and YYREEE (reference sequence). Trimming took 4 bases from V and 6 from J; bases not matched to a gene: 10. CDR3 length: 15 residues. The CDR3 nucleotides read TGTGCCAGCAGCACCGAAGGACAGGGGTTTTCTGAAGCTTTCTTT. It translates to CASSTEGQGFSEAFF.

The chain recombines TRBV7-2 with TRBJ2-5, with a weak D call TRBD1 (6 bases). Germline CDR1 and CDR2: SGHTA and FQGNSA. Trimming took 5 bases from V and 5 from J, leaving 12 bases between them. The CDR3 is 13 residues long. CDR3 loop: CASSQGWVETQYF. Written as DNA, the CDR3 is TGTGCCAGCAGCCAGGGGTGGGTGGAGACCCAGTACTTC.

The chain employs TRBV7-9 and TRBJ1-1, with 8 bases aligning to TRBD1. CDR1 and CDR2 (germline): SEHNR, FQNEAQ (reference sequence). This CDR3 has 16 residues. With 0 bases clipped from V and 6 bases from J, the junction kept 9 bases outside the gene matches. The CDR3 spells CASSLAPGGPASEAFF. CDR3 in DNA: TGTGCCAGCAGCTTAGCCCCAGGGGGCCCGGCCTCTGAAGCTTTCTTT. The full variable domain, rest sourced from reference TRBV7-9 and TRBJ1-1, is DTGVSQNPRHKITKRGQNVTFRCDPISEHNRLYWYRQTLGQGPEFLTYFQNEAQLEKSRLLSDRFSAERPKGSFSTLEIQRTEQGDSAMYLCASSLAPGGPASEAFFGQGTRLTVV.

V usage is TRBV25-1 and J usage is TRBJ2-4; 7 bases agree with TRBD2. From germline, CDR1 is MGHDK and CDR2 SYGVNS. The CDR3 is 15 amino acids. V lost 8 bases to trimming and J lost 1 base; unmatched junction nucleotides: 8. CDR3 sequence reads: CASWGGVLAKNIQYF. CDR3 DNA sequence: TGTGCCAGCTGGGGGGGGGTCCTCGCCAAAAACATTCAGTACTTC.

The table lists this clone with a count of one. This chain joins TRBV9 and TRBJ2-7; D remains unclear. This CDR3 spans 16 amino acids. Trimming removed 0 bases at V and 3 bases at J, with 16 bases between. Per germline, CDR1 SGDLS and CDR2 YYNGEE. The CDR3 DNA reads TGTGCCAGCAGCGTAGGAGAGGTCTCCCGGATCTACGAGCAGTACTTC. Encoded protein: CASSVGEVSRIYEQYF.

In the case of this clone: Compared with germline, one end of the junction differs, possibly owing to a read error. V usage is TRBV7-9 and J usage is TRBJ2-1, with a tentative D call TRBD2 (7 bases). This CDR3 is 15 amino acids long. Germline V gene data show CDR1 as SEHNR and CDR2 as FQNEAQ (reference sequence). This CDR3 reads CSSSLLGRGGTEQFF. CDR3 DNA sequence: TGTTCCAGCAGCTTACTGGGGAGGGGGGGGACTGAGCAGTTCTTC.

The CDR3 loop reads CASSELTSYEQYF. In nucleotides, the CDR3 is TGCGCCAGCAGCGAGCTGACTAGCTACGAGCAGTACTTC. The chain combines TRBV5-1 with TRBJ2-7; the D gene is possibly TRBD2 (6 bases). V was trimmed by 4 bases and J by 3 bases, leaving 11 bases between them. The germline gives CDR1 SGHRS, CDR2 YFSETQ. The CDR3 covers 13 residues. Full variable domain (remainder filled in from reference TRBV5-1 and TRBJ2-7): KAGVTQTPRYLIKTRGQQVTLSCSPISGHRSVSWYQQTPGQGLQFLFEYFSETQRNKGNFPGRFSGRQFSNSRSEMNVSTLELGDSALYLCASSELTSYEQYFGPGTRLTVT.

The CDR3 here is CASSRRGLENNEQFF. In nucleotides, the CDR3 is TGTGCCAGCAGCCGACGAGGACTAGAGAACAATGAGCAGTTCTTC. The genes are TRBV7-9 and TRBJ2-1; 7 bases map to TRBD2. The CDR3 has 15 residues. From germline, CDR1 is SEHNR and CDR2 FQNEAQ (reference sequence). V was pared by 5 bases and J by 5 bases, with 9 bases of the junction left unmatched.

This chain links TRBV10-1 with TRBJ2-1; 9 positions agree with TRBD1. The germline V gene has CDR1 WNHNN and CDR2 SYGVQD (reference sequence). CDR3 size: 15 residues. After removal of 6 bases from V and 4 bases from J, the junction contained 7 bases not matched to a gene. The CDR3 DNA follows: TGCGCCAGCAGCACCGGGACAGGGTTTTACAATGAGCAGTTCTTC. Its protein product is CASSTGTGFYNEQFF.

Comment on this clone: The junction differs from germline at one of its ends, possibly a read error. The rearrangement links TRBV7-9 to TRBJ1-3; D gene ambiguous. CDR3 length equals 14 residues. The germline V gene has CDR1 SEHNR and CDR2 FQNEAQ (reference sequence). The CDR3 nucleotides read TGTTCCAGCAGTGGTAGCGGCTCTGGAAACACCATATATTTT. Protein: CSSSGSGSGNTIYF.

V usage is TRBV7-6 and J usage is TRBJ2-1; TRBD1 is a possible D gene (6 bases). V lost 1 base to trimming and J lost 5 bases, with 12 bases between them. The CDR3 is 15 residues long. CDR1 and CDR2 from the germline V gene are SGHVS and FNYEAQ. CDR3 nucleotides: TGTGCCAGCAGCTTAGGGCAGGGGTCCCACAATGAGCAGTTCTTC. Protein sequence: CASSLGQGSHNEQFF.

The chain employs TRBV6-5 and TRBJ2-1, with TRBD2 as a possible D gene (6 bases). Germline values: CDR1 MNHEY, CDR2 SVGAGI. CDR3 length: 13 residues. V was cut by 2 bases and J by 9 bases, with 11 bases left in between. The CDR3, as DNA: TGTGCCAGCAGTTACGGAGCGCGGGGTGAGCAGTTCTTC. Translation gives CASSYGARGEQFF.

A single count supports this clone. The chain uses TRBV4-3 and TRBJ2-2, with 11 bases aligning to TRBD2. The CDR3 extends over 15 amino acids. Per germline, CDR1 LGHNA and CDR2 YSLEER. With 0 bases clipped from V and 6 bases from J, the junction kept 0 bases outside the gene matches. CDR3: CASSQEGLAAGELFF. The DNA of the CDR3 is TGCGCCAGCAGCCAAGAGGGACTAGCGGCCGGGGAGCTGTTTTTT.

This clone was seen once. The genes are TRBV19 and TRBJ1-5; 12 bases fit TRBD1. The CDR3 sequence is 15 residues long. V lost 7 bases, J lost 6 bases, and 7 bases stayed unmatched. Per germline, CDR1 LNHDA and CDR2 SQIVND (reference sequence). CDR3 sequence (DNA): TGTGCCAGTACCCAGGGACAGGGGGCCGGTCAGCCCCAGCATTTT. Its translation: CASTQGQGAGQPQHF.

The V gene is TRBV10-2, the J gene TRBJ2-7; 9 bases align to TRBD1. The germline gives CDR1 WSHSY, CDR2 SAAADI. With V trimmed by 6 bases and J by 3 bases, 6 bases remained unmatched. CDR3 length: 14 residues. The CDR3 DNA is TGCGCCAGCAGATCCGGGACAGGGATCTACGAGCAGTACTTC. Residues: CASRSGTGIYEQYF.

The J gene is TRBJ2-7, the V gene TRBV20-1, with D possibly matching TRBD2 (6 bases). CDR1 and CDR2 from the germline V gene are DFQATT and SNEGSKA (reference sequence). The CDR3 consists of 11 residues. CDR3 DNA: TGCAGCGGGCGGGGCACCTACGAGCAGTACTTC. This codes for CSGRGTYEQYF.

The chain links TRBV5-1 to TRBJ2-7, with 9 bases identical to TRBD2. Trimming removed 2 bases from V and 7 bases from J; junction bases left unmatched: 10. Per the germline V gene, CDR1 is SGHRS and CDR2 is YFSETQ. This CDR3 is built from 15 residues. The CDR3 nucleotides are TGCGCCAGCAGCTTAAGTGGCGGGAGGGCAGATGAGCAGTACTTC. Translating gives CASSLSGGRADEQYF.

About this clone: One junction end does not reproduce the germline sequence, and a read error may be involved. The rearrangement links TRBV7-9 to TRBJ1-1, with 7 bases lining up with TRBD1. CDR3 length equals 14 residues. CDR1 is SEHNR and CDR2 is FQNEAQ in the germline V gene (reference sequence). This CDR3 is CSSSLTGVDTEAFF. The CDR3 nucleotides read TGTTCCAGCAGCTTAACAGGGGTGGACACTGAAGCTTTCTTT. The whole variable domain, remainder taken from reference TRBV7-9 and TRBJ1-1, is DTGVSQNPRHKITKRGQNVTFRCDPISEHNRLYWYRQTLGQGPEFLTYFQNEAQLEKSRLLSDRFSAERPKGSFSTLEIQRTEQGDSAMYLCSSSLTGVDTEAFFGQGTRLTVV.

The chain couples TRBV9 to TRBJ2-7; TRBD2 matches 9 bases. The CDR3 spans 15 residues. Germline V gene lookup returns CDR1 SGDLS and CDR2 YYNGEE. V lost 0 bases, J lost 6 bases, and 7 bases stayed unmatched. The CDR3 reads CASSVGGTSFSEQYF. The CDR3 coding sequence is TGTGCCAGCAGCGTAGGGGGGACTAGCTTCTCCGAGCAGTACTTC.

Remarks on this clone: At one end the junction does not follow the germline gene, possibly because of a read error. This sample includes further DNA sequences coding for the same CDR3. This chain joins TRBV28 and TRBJ2-7; 7 nucleotides match TRBD2. CDR3 length: 15 amino acids. From germline, CDR1 is MDHEN and CDR2 SYDVKM. The CDR3 reads CASRMGDGRVHEQYF. The CDR3 nucleotides are TGCGCCAGCAGGATGGGGGATGGGAGGGTCCACGAGCAGTACTTC. The full variable domain, its missing parts supplied by reference TRBV28 and TRBJ2-7, is DVKVTQSSRYLVKRTGEKVFLECVQDMDHENMFWYRQDPGLGLRLIYFSYDVKMKEKGDIPEGYSVSREKKERFSLILESASTNQTSMYLCASRMGDGRVHEQYFGPGTRLTVT.

The chain is built from TRBV28 and TRBJ2-3, with TRBD2 as a possible D gene (5 bases). CDR1 is MDHEN and CDR2 is SYDVKM in the germline V gene. Deletions cut 5 bases from V and 0 bases from J, with 15 bases between. This CDR3 has 16 residues. CDR3 in amino acids: CASSELGADSTDTQYF. The CDR3 bases are TGTGCCAGCAGTGAGTTAGGAGCGGATAGCACAGATACGCAGTATTTT.

This clone is a singleton in its sample. This chain joins TRBV5-6 and TRBJ2-1; TRBD2 matches 7 bases. The CDR3 length is 13 residues. V dropped 6 bases and J dropped 5; count of bases not matched to a gene: 5. Germline CDR1 and CDR2: SGHDT and YYEEEE. The CDR3 DNA sequence: TGTGCCAGCACCCCTAGCGGTAACAATGAGCAGTTCTTC. Amino acid sequence: CASTPSGNNEQFF.

V usage is TRBV6-5 and J usage is TRBJ2-3, with TRBD1 matching over 8 bases. This CDR3 contains 15 residues. From germline, CDR1 is MNHEY and CDR2 SVGAGI. J gave up 0 bases and V 7 bases, and 6 bases lay outside the gene matches. CDR3 residues: CASTNRGASTDTQYF. The CDR3 coding sequence is TGTGCCAGCACCAACAGGGGGGCAAGCACAGATACGCAGTATTTT.